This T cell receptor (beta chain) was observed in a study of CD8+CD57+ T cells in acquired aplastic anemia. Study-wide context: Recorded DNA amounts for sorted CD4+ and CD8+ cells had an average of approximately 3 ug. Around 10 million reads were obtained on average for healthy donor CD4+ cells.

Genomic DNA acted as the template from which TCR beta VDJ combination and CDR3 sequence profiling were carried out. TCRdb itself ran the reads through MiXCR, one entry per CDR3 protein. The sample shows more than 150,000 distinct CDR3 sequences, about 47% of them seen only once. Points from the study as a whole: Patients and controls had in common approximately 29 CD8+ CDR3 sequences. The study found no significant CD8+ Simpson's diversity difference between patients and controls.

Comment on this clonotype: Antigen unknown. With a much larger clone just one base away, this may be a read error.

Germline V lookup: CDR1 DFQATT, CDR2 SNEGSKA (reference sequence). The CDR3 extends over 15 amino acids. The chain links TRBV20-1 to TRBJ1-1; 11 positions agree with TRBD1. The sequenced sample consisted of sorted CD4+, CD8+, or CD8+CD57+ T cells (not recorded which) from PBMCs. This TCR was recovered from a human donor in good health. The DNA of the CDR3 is TGCAGTGCTCCATCGGGACAGGGGGTCTCTACTGAAGCTCTCTTT. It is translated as CSAPSGQGVSTEALF.